This TCR beta chain was sequenced in a study of T cells in Graves' hyperthyroidism and ophthalmopathy (dated by TCRdb to between 2018 and 2021). About the study as a whole: Peripheral blood samples were taken at the time of initial diagnosis, prior to any treatment. TCR V-J signatures able to tell the groups apart were searched for in a discovery cohort of some 100 patients, of whom over 40 had Graves' ophthalmopathy and about 60 had stable Graves' hyperthyroidism. An independent validation cohort of under 20 hyperthyroidism patients and 17 patients who later progressed to ophthalmopathy tested prospective prediction of ophthalmopathy. For training and testing, the roughly 97 patients in the discovery cohort were randomly divided in a 7:3 ratio. The study also compared thyroid tissue and blood T-cell repertoires from about 6 Graves' hyperthyroidism patients. Following sampling, methimazole starting at 30 mg daily was given to hyperthyroidism patients, and high-dose intravenous methylprednisolone was given to ophthalmopathy patients. The paper describes TCR Vbeta CDR3 sequencing of around 140 peripheral blood samples, made up of 43 ophthalmopathy patients, more than 70 hyperthyroidism patients and some 17 progressor patients.

This clonotype was detected many times. Its antigen has not been determined. No clone much larger than this one lies a single base away; base qualities are absent. The cysteine opens and the phenylalanine closes a CDR3 of 16 amino acids. Only CDR3 DNA is held: 48 bases, read in frame from base 1. V lost 4 bases and J lost 0 bases, and the count of bases not matched to a germline gene is 4. CDR1 is given as LNHDA and CDR2 as SQIVND, both from the germline V gene (reference sequence). Stable Graves' hyperthyroidism was defined as no progression to ophthalmopathy during 18 months of follow-up. Hyperthyroidism patients were aged 18 to 65 years and newly diagnosed, with disease duration of less than 2 months. The study excluded patients with uncontrolled infections, other autoimmune diseases, pregnancy or lactation. Clinical symptoms, serum thyroxine and TRAb, thyroid ultrasound, and orbital computed tomography formed the basis for the diagnoses. Ficoll-Paque density gradient centrifugation was used to isolate PBMCs from approximately 10 ml of fresh peripheral blood. Total RNA was extracted using Trizol reagent, and RNA quality was assessed on an Agilent 2100 Bioanalyzer.

The TCR beta CDR3 regions were amplified from the RNA transcripts. For the first round of RT-PCR on the TCR CDR3, the HTBI primer set was used together with the Qiagen OneStep RT-PCR kit. A second multiplex PCR round built the libraries, followed by size selection and purification. Sequencing of the libraries was done on an Illumina HiSeq2000 using paired-end 100 bp reads. Concerning the study's data processing: SOAPnuke was used to process the raw data, removing reads that contained adapters or uncalled bases, had a mean Phred below 15, or lacked an exact match to the constant primer or identifier. COPE v1.2.5 was used to merge high-quality paired reads, and clonotypes were defined as unique nucleotide sequences. MiTCR v1.1 was used to align the clonotypes against IMGT TRBV, TRBD and TRBJ reference segments. Analysis was restricted to V-J combinations with a frequency above 0.0001, which covered 99.2% of repertoires. The TCS score was defined as the ratio of F50 (clonal expansion) to E x V (chaos), calculated using BLOSUM62-based TCRdist between CDR3 peptides within each V-J. Welch's t-statistics and random forest reduced 450 to 600 V-J features to 13, which were used in a naive Bayes classifier (R e1071). The public sequencing data were trimmed at Q25 with fastp and processed into clonotypes with MiXCR by TCRdb, which kept only in-frame beta chains. CDR3 protein duplicates are merged, each entry listing the most common genes and DNA. TCRdb, not the authors, supplied the V and J calls. The table for this sample lists about 690,000 distinct CDR3 sequences; roughly 17% of them were counted only once. Of the sample, 15% is held by the ten largest clones.

What the research found in general, with its limitations: Most expanded thyroid clonotypes (frequency above 0.001) were also detected in blood, suggesting blood repertoires may reflect thyroid immune responses. Sample size was not statistically predetermined, and blinding of investigators to group allocation was not performed. In validation, the model predicted progression to ophthalmopathy a median of approximately 6.3 months before onset, with about 70% sensitivity and roughly 73% specificity. Ophthalmopathy was separated from stable hyperthyroidism by a 13 V-J signature model, with over 85% sensitivity and about 81% specificity obtained in cross-validation and 80%/75% obtained in testing.

The receptor comes from a man aged 45 to 65 with Graves' hyperthyroidism. The sample consisted of blood. This chain joins TRBV19 to TRBJ2-1; 9 bases in between match TRBD2. The DNA sequence follows: TGTGCCAGTAGTACCCTAGCGGGACGCTCCTACAATGAGCAGTTCTTC. This translates into CASSTLAGRSYNEQFF. With all but the CDR3 taken from the reference TRBV19 and TRBJ2-1 genes, the full variable domain is: DGGITQSPKYLFRKEGQNVTLSCEQNLNHDAMYWYRQDPGQGLRLIYYSQIVNDFQKGDIAEGYSVSREKKESFPLTVTSAQKNPTAFYLCASSTLAGRSYNEQFFGPGTRLTVL.